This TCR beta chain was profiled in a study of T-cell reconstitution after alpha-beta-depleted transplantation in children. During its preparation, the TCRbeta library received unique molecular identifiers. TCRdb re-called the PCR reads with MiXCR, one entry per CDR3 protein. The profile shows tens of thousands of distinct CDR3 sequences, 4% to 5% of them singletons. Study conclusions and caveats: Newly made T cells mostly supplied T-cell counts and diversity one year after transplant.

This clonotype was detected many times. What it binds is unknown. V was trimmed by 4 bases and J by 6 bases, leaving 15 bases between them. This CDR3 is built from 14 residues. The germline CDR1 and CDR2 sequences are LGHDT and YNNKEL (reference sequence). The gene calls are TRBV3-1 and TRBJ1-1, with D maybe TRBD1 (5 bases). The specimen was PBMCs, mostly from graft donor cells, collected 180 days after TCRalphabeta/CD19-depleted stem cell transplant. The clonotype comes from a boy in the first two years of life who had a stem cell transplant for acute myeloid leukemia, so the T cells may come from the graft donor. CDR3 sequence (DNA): TGTGCCAGCAGCCCCCCCGCCCGGGGGGCTGAAGCTTTCTTT. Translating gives CASSPPARGAEAFF. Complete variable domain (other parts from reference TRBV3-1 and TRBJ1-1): DTAVSQTPKYLVTQMGNDKSIKCEQNLGHDTMYWYKQDSKKFLKIMFSYNNKELIINETVPNRFSPKSPDKAHLNLHINSLELGDSAVYFCASSPPARGAEAFFGQGTRLTVV.